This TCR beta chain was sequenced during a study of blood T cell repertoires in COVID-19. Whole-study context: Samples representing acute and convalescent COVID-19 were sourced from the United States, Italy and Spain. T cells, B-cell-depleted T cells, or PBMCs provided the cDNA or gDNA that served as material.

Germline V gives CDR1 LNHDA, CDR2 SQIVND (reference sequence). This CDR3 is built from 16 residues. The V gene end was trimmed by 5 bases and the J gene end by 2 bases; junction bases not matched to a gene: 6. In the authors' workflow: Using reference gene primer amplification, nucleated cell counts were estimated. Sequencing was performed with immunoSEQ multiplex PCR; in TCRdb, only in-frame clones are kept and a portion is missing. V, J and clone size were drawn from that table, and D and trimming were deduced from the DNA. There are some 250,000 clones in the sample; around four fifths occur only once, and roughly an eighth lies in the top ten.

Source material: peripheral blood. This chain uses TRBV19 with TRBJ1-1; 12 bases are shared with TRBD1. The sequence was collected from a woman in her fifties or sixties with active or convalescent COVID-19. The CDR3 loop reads CASSRDRGRRNTEAFF. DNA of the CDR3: TGTGCCAGTAGTCGGGACAGGGGGCGCAGAAACACTGAAGCTTTCTTT.